The 25 T cell receptor beta chains below come from one sample, sequenced in a study of identical twins. TCRdb fed the 5' RACE reads into MiXCR, producing one record per CDR3 protein. The data contain some 190,000 distinct CDR3 sequences, 15% of them singletons. Separately, the same data were catalogued under a study of T cells expressing NK-cell markers.

The sample taken for sequencing was CD8+ T cells sorted from blood. The receptor set was obtained from a woman aged 18 to 35 in good health.

The rearrangement joins TRBV5-1 to TRBJ2-1; D unresolved. Trimming removed 7 bases from V and 8 bases from J, with 19 bases in between. The CDR3 is made up of 14 amino acids. Per germline, CDR1 SGHRS and CDR2 YFSETQ. As DNA, the CDR3 is TGCGCCAGCGGCGCCTACAATTCTGGCGATGAGCAGTTCTTC. Its protein is CASGAYNSGDEQFF.

In its sample, this clonotype was seen many times. The chain has TRBV6-1 and TRBJ2-2; TRBD2 aligns across 10 bases. Germline CDR1 is MNHNS and CDR2 is SASEGT. The CDR3 is made up of 16 amino acids. V dropped 6 bases and J dropped 1; count of bases not matched to a gene: 5. The CDR3 bases are TGTGCCAGCAGCCCCGGACTAGCGGTGAACACCGGGGAGCTGTTTTTT. Its protein is CASSPGLAVNTGELFF.

This clonotype was observed a few times. The genes are TRBV20-1 and TRBJ2-1; 10 bases align to TRBD1. J was trimmed by 6 bases and V by 0 bases; bases with no gene match: 5. CDR1 is DFQATT, CDR2 SNEGSKA, per germline (reference sequence). The CDR3 covers 15 residues. The CDR3 DNA reads TGCAGTGCTAGAGACCGACAGGGGGCTACCAATGAGCAGTTCTTC. This gives the protein CSARDRQGATNEQFF.

The chain uses TRBV10-1 and TRBJ2-1; 7 nucleotides agree with TRBD1. V lost 0 bases, J lost 7 bases, and 12 bases stayed unmatched. Germline V lookup: CDR1 WNHNN, CDR2 SYGVQD (reference sequence). The CDR3 contains 17 residues. For the CDR3, the DNA is TGCGCCAGCAGTGAGTCCTACGACAGGGTAATAGGGAATGAGCAGTTCTTC. Residues: CASSESYDRVIGNEQFF.

This clonotype was seen ten or more times. V and J are TRBV7-2 and TRBJ2-7; TRBD2 matches 10 bases. The CDR3 is 15 amino acids. V was clipped by 6 bases and J by 3 bases; unmatched bases: 8. CDR1 is SGHTA, CDR2 FQGNSA, per germline. The CDR3 nucleotides are TGTGCCAGCAGACCTAGCGGGAGATGGTACTACGAGCAGTACTTC. This gives the protein CASRPSGRWYYEQYF. Full variable domain (rest looked up from reference TRBV7-2 and TRBJ2-7): GAGVSQSPSNKVTEKGKDVELRCDPISGHTALYWYRQSLGQGLEFLIYFQGNSAPDKSGLPSDRFSAERTGGSVSTLTIQRTQQEDSAVYLCASRPSGRWYYEQYFGPGTRLTVT.

V usage is TRBV29-1 and J usage is TRBJ1-1; 7 positions agree with TRBD1. This CDR3 region has 12 residues. Germline V gene data show CDR1 as SQVTM and CDR2 as ANQGSEA. Losses at the gene ends were 6 bases for V and 3 bases for J; bases not matched to a gene: 4. CDR3: CSVATGDTEAFF. Here the CDR3 DNA reads TGCAGCGTAGCCACAGGGGACACTGAAGCTTTCTTT.

This clonotype has only a few counts. The chain carries TRBV7-9 and TRBJ2-1; D call uncertain. Trimming pared 1 base from V and 10 bases from J, leaving 8 bases between. Germline CDR1 SEHNR, CDR2 FQNEAQ (reference sequence). The CDR3 totals 12 residues. The CDR3 is CASSLVPDEQFF. In nucleotides, the CDR3 is TGTGCCAGCAGCTTAGTCCCCGACGAGCAGTTCTTC. The full variable domain, rest sourced from reference TRBV7-9 and TRBJ2-1, is DTGVSQNPRHKITKRGQNVTFRCDPISEHNRLYWYRQTLGQGPEFLTYFQNEAQLEKSRLLSDRFSAERPKGSFSTLEIQRTEQGDSAMYLCASSLVPDEQFFGPGTRLTVL.

This sequence joins TRBV7-2 and TRBJ2-7; maybe TRBD2 (5 bases). Germline assignment: CDR1 SGHTA and CDR2 FQGNSA. Trimming pared 5 bases from V and 0 bases from J, leaving 14 bases between. The CDR3 covers 15 residues. CDR3 in DNA: TGTGCCAGCAGCGTGCTAGCCGCAGACTCCTACGAGCAGTACTTC. It yields the protein CASSVLAADSYEQYF.

This sequence joins TRBV25-1 and TRBJ2-3, with 8 bases that match TRBD1. V gave up 5 bases and J gave up 4 bases; unmatched junction bases: 2. The CDR3 sequence is 13 residues long. CDR1 and CDR2 from the germline V gene are MGHDK and SYGVNS. The CDR3 DNA reads TGTGCCAGCAGTCGACAGGGGTCAGATACGCAGTATTTT. Its translation: CASSRQGSDTQYF.

The V gene is TRBV9, the J gene TRBJ2-1; 10 nucleotides line up with TRBD2. Trimming cost V 3 bases and J 8 bases; bases outside gene matches: 11. The CDR3 loop spans 16 amino acids. The germline gives CDR1 SGDLS, CDR2 YYNGEE. The CDR3 DNA is TGTGCCAGCAGCGACCCCCCTAGCGGGAGAATGGATGAGCAGTTCTTC. As protein: CASSDPPSGRMDEQFF.

This clonotype was detected only a few times. The genes are TRBV20-1 and TRBJ2-1; the D is unclear. V was trimmed by 0 bases and J by 3 bases, leaving 9 bases between them. CDR3 size: 14 residues. Per germline, CDR1 DFQATT and CDR2 SNEGSKA (reference sequence). The CDR3: CSARDQGGYNEQFF. In DNA form, the CDR3 reads TGCAGTGCTAGAGATCAAGGTGGCTACAATGAGCAGTTCTTC.

This clonotype was observed many times. J is TRBJ2-3 and V is TRBV27; D is unclear. Per the germline V gene, CDR1 is MNHEY and CDR2 is SMNVEV (reference sequence). The ends were cut back, 6 bases at V and 3 bases at J, with 4 bases in the middle. The length of the CDR3 is 11 residues. CDR3 loop: CASRGTDTQYF. Here the CDR3 DNA reads TGTGCCAGCAGAGGGACAGATACGCAGTATTTT.

The V call is TRBV9, the J call TRBJ2-1; tentatively, D is TRBD1 (5 bases). Germline values: CDR1 SGDLS, CDR2 YYNGEE. Between the trimmed V and J ends, which lost 0 bases and 1 base, there was a span of 11 bases. The CDR3 runs 16 residues. Here the CDR3 reads CASSVGVGVSYNEQFF. Written as DNA, the CDR3 is TGTGCCAGCAGCGTAGGGGTAGGGGTTTCCTACAATGAGCAGTTCTTC.

The chain joins TRBV4-2 to TRBJ2-7; perhaps TRBD2 as D (6 bases). Germline V gives CDR1 LGHNA, CDR2 YNFKEQ. The CDR3 covers 15 residues. Trimming removed 4 bases at V and 4 bases at J, with 17 bases between. The CDR3: CASSPRPTGEYEQYF. The DNA of the CDR3 is TGTGCCAGCAGCCCCCGCCCGACGGGGGAATACGAGCAGTACTTC.

V and J are TRBV20-1 and TRBJ1-6; 8 positions agree with TRBD1. V gave up 6 bases and J gave up 10 bases; unmatched junction bases: 8. The germline V gene encodes CDR1 DFQATT and CDR2 SNEGSKA (reference sequence). The CDR3 length is 13 residues. The CDR3 spells CSAQTGDSSPLHF. CDR3 bases: TGCAGTGCGCAGACAGGGGATTCCTCACCCCTCCACTTT.

V gene TRBV19 combines with J gene TRBJ2-6; 9 nucleotides match TRBD1. The V gene end was trimmed by 3 bases and the J gene end by 2 bases; junction bases not matched to a gene: 2. The germline gives CDR1 LNHDA, CDR2 SQIVND (reference sequence). The CDR3 sequence is 16 residues long. CDR3 coding DNA: TGTGCCAGTAGTATCTGGACAGGGGCTGGGGCCAACGTCCTGACTTTC. Its protein product is CASSIWTGAGANVLTF.

The gene calls are TRBV5-1 and TRBJ2-7, with D unresolved. The CDR3 runs to 15 residues. Germline V gives CDR1 SGHRS, CDR2 YFSETQ. V lost 0 bases and J lost 2, with 12 bases in between. The CDR3 spells CASSLALWWAYEQYF. CDR3 nucleotides: TGCGCCAGCAGCTTGGCGTTGTGGTGGGCCTACGAGCAGTACTTC.

The chain combines TRBV6-5 with TRBJ1-2; TRBD1 matches at 9 bases. CDR1 and CDR2 (germline): MNHEY, SVGAGI. V gave up 4 bases and J gave up 5 bases; unmatched junction bases: 8. The CDR3 covers 15 residues. CDR3 nucleotide sequence: TGTGCCAGCAGTTCTACTGGGACAGGGCGGTATGGCTACACCTTC. Protein sequence: CASSSTGTGRYGYTF.

The chain joins TRBV7-9 to TRBJ2-7; D possibly corresponds to TRBD2 (5 bases). Germline CDR1 and CDR2: SEHNR and FQNEAQ (reference sequence). V was pared by 7 bases and J by 5 bases, with 24 bases between. CDR3 length: 16 residues. This chain's CDR3 is CASTHSLSSYGNEQYF. DNA for the CDR3: TGTGCCAGCACCCACAGCTTATCAAGCTACGGGAACGAGCAGTACTTC.

This clonotype was observed at least ten times. The chain employs TRBV7-9 and TRBJ2-3; D might be TRBD1 (6 bases). The germline gives CDR1 SEHNR, CDR2 FQNEAQ (reference sequence). CDR3 length: 15 residues. V lost 5 bases and J 1 base, leaving 13 bases between the germline ends. The CDR3 sequence: CASSPTGSGTDTQYF. In DNA form, the CDR3 reads TGTGCCAGCAGCCCAACAGGGTCGGGCACAGATACGCAGTATTTT.

The rearrangement uses TRBV9 and TRBJ2-3; D is possibly TRBD2 (5 bases). Germline CDR1 is SGDLS and CDR2 is YYNGEE. With 2 bases removed from V and 4 bases from J, the gap between germline ends came to 11 bases. The CDR3 length is 14 residues. As DNA, the CDR3 is TGTGCCAGCAGCGTCGGGATTAGCGCAGATACGCAGTATTTT. Translated, it gives CASSVGISADTQYF.

The V gene is TRBV7-3, the J gene TRBJ2-5, with D possibly being TRBD1 or TRBD2 (5 bases each). This CDR3 comprises 14 residues. The V end lost 5 bases, the J end lost 4 bases, and 14 bases lay between the germline ends. Germline V lookup: CDR1 SGHTA, CDR2 FQGTGA. The CDR3 DNA sequence: TGTGCCAGCAGCCCCTCGGGGCAAGGAGAGACCCAGTACTTC. It is translated as CASSPSGQGETQYF.

This clonotype was counted a few times. The V gene is TRBV7-2, the J gene TRBJ2-1, with 9 bases identical to TRBD1. This CDR3 is 17 amino acids long. J gave up 2 bases and V 5 bases, and 10 bases lay outside the gene matches. From germline, CDR1 is SGHTA and CDR2 FQGNSA. CDR3 in amino acids: CASSARQGQGTYNEQFF. Here the CDR3 DNA reads TGTGCCAGCAGCGCTCGCCAGGGACAGGGAACCTACAATGAGCAGTTCTTC.

The chain recombines TRBV7-9 with TRBJ2-7; no clear D gene. The V and J ends lost 4 bases and 4 bases respectively, with 11 bases between them. Germline V lookup: CDR1 SEHNR, CDR2 FQNEAQ (reference sequence). The CDR3 loop spans 13 amino acids. CDR3 sequence: CASSSSASYEQYF. The CDR3 coding sequence is TGTGCCAGCAGCTCATCTGCGTCATACGAGCAGTACTTC.

The J gene is TRBJ1-2, the V gene TRBV4-1, with D uncertain. Trimming took 0 bases from V and 3 from J, leaving 14 bases between them. The length of the CDR3 is 16 residues. Germline V gene lookup returns CDR1 MGHRA and CDR2 YSYEKL. The CDR3 region has the DNA TGCGCCAGCAGCCAAGAATCGGCCAGCACTTACTATGGCTACACCTTC. Residues: CASSQESASTYYGYTF.